Listed here are 28 T cell receptor beta chains from one sample, sequenced in a study of CD8+CD57+ T cells in acquired aplastic anemia. Patients picked for sequencing had shown CD8+CD57+ cell expansion detected by flow cytometry. Using genomic DNA as the template, TCR beta VDJ and CDR3 profiling was carried out. TCRdb reprocessed the reads via MiXCR and lists one record per CDR3 protein. The repertoire has 200,000 to 300,000 distinct CDR3 sequences, about 80% of them found once; the top ten carry approximately 40%. Source material: sorted CD4+, CD8+, or CD8+CD57+ T cells (not recorded which) from PBMCs. These receptor sequences come from a human donor with aplastic anemia.

To note about this clonotype: At one boundary the junction diverges from the germline segment, which might be a read error. The rearrangement uses TRBV7-9 and TRBJ2-5, with D possibly TRBD2 on 5 matching bases. CDR3 length: 14 residues. Germline lookup yields CDR1 SEHNR and CDR2 FQNEAQ (reference sequence). The CDR3 loop is CASSCGSEQGSQDF. The CDR3 bases are TGTGCCAGCAGCTGTGGAAGCGAGCAAGGGAGCCAGGACTTC.

This clonotype was detected only a few times. The V and J genes are TRBV5-5 and TRBJ2-1; 8 bases are shared with TRBD2. This CDR3 spans 16 amino acids. The germline CDR1 and CDR2 sequences are SGHKS and YYEKEE (reference sequence). Losses at the gene ends were 1 base for V and 8 bases for J; bases not matched to a gene: 11. The CDR3 sequence is CASSLRGGGGSDEQFF. In nucleotides, the CDR3 is TGTGCCAGCAGCTTGCGCGGGGGCGGGGGGAGCGATGAGCAGTTCTTC.

The chain joins TRBV10-2 to TRBJ2-7; 8 bases are a match to TRBD2. J lost 4 bases, V lost 0 bases, and 8 bases had no gene match. Germline loops: CDR1 WSHSY, CDR2 SAAADI. The CDR3 loop spans 16 amino acids. CDR3: CASSESTGGKAYEQYF. Written as DNA, the CDR3 is TGCGCCAGCAGTGAGTCAACGGGGGGGAAAGCGTACGAGCAGTACTTC.

With regard to this clonotype: The final CDR3 position lacks the conserved phenylalanine or tryptophan, pointing to a likely read error. The limits of the CDR3 on the DNA are not certain, so only TCRdb's listed CDR3 is given. This chain joins TRBV7-2 and TRBJ2-1; no DNA check was done on the table's D call, TRBD1. Looked up from germline, CDR1 is SGHTA and CDR2 is FQGNSA. Termini included, the CDR3 measures 12 amino acids. This chain's CDR3 is CASSVGKSADYG.

This clonotype came up once. The CDR3 does not close with the conserved phenylalanine or tryptophan, likely indicating a read error. This chain joins TRBV2 and TRBJ2-3, with D perhaps TRBD1 (5 bases). Looked up from germline, CDR1 is SNHLY and CDR2 is FYNNEI. This CDR3 has 15 residues. CDR3 amino acids: CASSEVRQSTDTQYY. The CDR3 DNA follows: TGTGCCAGCAGCGAGGTGAGACAGAGCACAGATACCCAGTATTAT.

The chain links TRBV5-6 to TRBJ2-5; D assignment may be TRBD1 or TRBD2 (5 bases each). The CDR3 has 14 residues. The V end lost 0 bases, the J end lost 6 bases, and 12 bases lay between the germline ends. CDR1 and CDR2 from the germline V gene are SGHDT and YYEEEE. For the CDR3, the DNA is TGTGCCAGCAGCTTGGAGAGGGACGGGCAGACCCAGTACTTC. It yields the protein CASSLERDGQTQYF.

The chain uses TRBV9 and TRBJ1-5; D gene ambiguous. Germline lookup yields CDR1 SGDLS and CDR2 YYNGEE. The CDR3 sequence is 14 residues long. V lost 7 bases and J lost 16, with 27 bases in between. The CDR3 loop reads CASGEAGNIQSLHF. Here the CDR3 DNA reads TGTGCCAGCGGAGAAGCTGGGAACATTCAGTCCCTCCATTTT.

For this clonotype: The limits of the CDR3 on the DNA are not certain, so only TCRdb's listed CDR3 is given. The chain combines TRBV9 with TRBJ2-3; the table names TRBD2, a call not compared with the DNA. Both ends counted, the CDR3 spans 14 residues. The V gene's germline CDR1 is SGDLS and CDR2 YYNGEE. The CDR3 sequence is CASGVGGGTQTLYF.

On this clonotype itself: The CDR3 carries no conserved terminal phenylalanine or tryptophan, so it likely arises from a read error. The limits of the CDR3 on the DNA are not certain, so only TCRdb's listed CDR3 is given. This chain connects TRBV7-9 to TRBJ2-3; TRBD1 was called by the table and not checked on the DNA. The CDR3 adds up to 12 amino acids, both ends counted. In germline, CDR1 is SEHNR, CDR2 FQNEAQ (reference sequence). The CDR3 loop reads CASSFQTDAGCV.

Comment on this clonotype: One end of the junction does not line up with germline, which may come from a read error. The chain carries TRBV7-9 and TRBJ2-5; D may be TRBD2 (6 bases). Germline V gene sequence: CDR1 SEHNR, CDR2 FQNEAQ (reference sequence). The CDR3 sequence is 14 residues long. The chain's CDR3 is CATSSSSGHDTEYF. Written as DNA, the CDR3 is TGTGCCACCAGCAGTAGCAGCGGGCACGACACTGAGTACTTC.

This clonotype showed up just once. Without the conserved terminal phenylalanine or tryptophan, this CDR3 likely stems from a read error. This chain links TRBV7-6 with TRBJ2-7; D uncertain. Trimming took off 0 bases at V and 10 bases at J, with 7 bases between the two ends. Germline V gives CDR1 SGHVS, CDR2 FNYEAQ. This CDR3 is 11 amino acids long. The DNA for the CDR3 is TGTGCCAGCAGCTTAGCCGACGCCCAGTACCTC. Translated, it gives CASSLADAQYL.

The rearrangement joins TRBV7-8 to TRBJ1-6; D gene ambiguous. V gave up 3 bases and J gave up 16 bases, with 25 bases separating them. The germline V gene has CDR1 SGHVS and CDR2 FQNEAQ. The CDR3 consists of 16 residues. CDR3 sequence: CASSFAGGSYKQYLHF. As DNA, the CDR3 is TGTGCCAGCAGCTTCGCGGGAGGCTCCTATAAGCAGTATCTCCACTTT.

The chain recombines TRBV7-6 with TRBJ2-1; TRBD2 might be the D (6 bases). The CDR3 is made up of 16 amino acids. Per germline, CDR1 SGHVS and CDR2 FNYEAQ. V lost 7 bases and J lost 11, with 27 bases in between. The CDR3 is CASTLGRSASGAKQFF. The CDR3 DNA is TGTGCCAGCACCCTAGGGAGGAGCGCCTCTGGCGCCAAGCAGTTCTTC.

This clonotype was observed a few times. A much larger clone is a single base away; this may be a read error. This rearrangement joins TRBV7-8 to TRBJ2-5, with D perhaps TRBD2 (6 bases). The CDR3 totals 16 residues. Germline V gene lookup returns CDR1 SGHVS and CDR2 FQNEAQ. Trimming left V 0 bases short and J 11 bases short, with 22 bases between. The CDR3 reads CASSLAGGPGTQYQYF. The CDR3 nucleotides read TGTGCCAGCAGCTTAGCGGGAGGTCCCGGTACGCAGTATCAGTACTTC.

On this clonotype itself: Mismatch with germline at one junction end may stem from a read error. The chain has TRBV9 and TRBJ2-3; D might be TRBD1 or TRBD2, each matching 6 bases. CDR3 length: 14 residues. Germline V gives CDR1 SGDLS, CDR2 YYNGEE. CDR3 coding DNA: TGTGCCAGCAGCTTAGGGGGAGGACCCCAATCGCCGCATTTT. This codes for CASSLGGGPQSPHF.

A note on this clonotype: A junction boundary mismatches the germline segment, possibly from a read error. The V gene is TRBV7-2, the J gene TRBJ1-2; TRBD1 might be the D (5 bases). This CDR3 is built from 13 residues. CDR1 and CDR2 from the germline V gene are SGHTA and FQGNSA. Here the CDR3 reads CASTLGRVASDAF. As DNA, the CDR3 is TGTGCCAGCACCCTAGGCAGGGTCGCCTCCGACGCCTTC.

V gene TRBV11-1 combines with J gene TRBJ1-3; D is uncertain. V dropped 5 bases and J dropped 4 bases, with 12 bases sitting between them. The length of the CDR3 is 14 residues. Germline loops: CDR1 SGHAT, CDR2 FQDESV (reference sequence). In DNA, the CDR3 is TGTGCCAGCAGCGTCGAGTTAACAGGAAACACCATATATTTT. Its protein product is CASSVELTGNTIYF.

On this clonotype: The junction departs from germline at one end; a sequencing error may be responsible. This chain connects TRBV15 to TRBJ2-3, with TRBD2 identical over 8 bases. The CDR3 length is 14 residues. Germline CDR1 reads LNHNV; CDR2 reads YYDKDF (reference sequence). DNA for the CDR3: TGTGCCAGCAGCTGCGCGGGAGGTCCCGATGAGCAGTATTTT. Protein: CASSCAGGPDEQYF.

The gene calls are TRBV5-5 and TRBJ2-1; a weak D match, TRBD2 (7 bases). The CDR3 is 16 residues long. Germline lookup yields CDR1 SGHKS and CDR2 YYEKEE (reference sequence). Trimming stripped 2 bases from V and 9 bases from J, with 21 bases between. As DNA, the CDR3 is TGTGCCAGCAGCTTTGAGAGGGGGGGGACCTGGGGTGAGCAGTTCTTC. It yields the protein CASSFERGGTWGEQFF.

This chain joins TRBV5-4 and TRBJ2-5, with a weak D call TRBD2 (5 bases). The ends were cut back, 2 bases at V and 4 bases at J, with 15 bases in the middle. CDR1 is SGHNT, CDR2 YYREEE, per germline (reference sequence). The CDR3 covers 15 residues. DNA for the CDR3: TGTGCCAGCAGCTTTCCTAGCACCTGGGGAGAGACCCAGTACTTC. Translated, it gives CASSFPSTWGETQYF.

V gene TRBV7-8 combines with J gene TRBJ1-2; no definite D call. The germline V gene encodes CDR1 SGHVS and CDR2 FQNEAQ. This CDR3 comprises 13 residues. V shed 5 bases and J shed 3 bases, with 10 bases lying between them. The CDR3 reads CASSVKRDYGYTF. The CDR3 DNA reads TGTGCCAGCAGCGTTAAGAGGGACTATGGCTACACCTTC.

The chain joins TRBV11-3 to TRBJ2-1; D is unresolved. Germline V gives CDR1 SGHNT, CDR2 YENEEA. This CDR3 has 14 amino acids. The V end was cut by 6 bases, the J end by 5 bases, with 14 bases between. The CDR3: CASSPKLTDNEQFF. The DNA of the CDR3 is TGTGCCAGCAGTCCGAAGCTGACCGACAATGAGCAGTTCTTC.

This clonotype showed up just once. V usage is TRBV7-9 and J usage is TRBJ2-7; 10 positions agree with TRBD2. CDR3 length equals 15 residues. Germline V gene lookup returns CDR1 SEHNR and CDR2 FQNEAQ (reference sequence). V was clipped by 6 bases and J by 4 bases; unmatched bases: 9. The CDR3 DNA sequence: TGTGCCAGCAGGTCTAGCGGGGGCCTGCAGTACGAGCAGTACTTC. Its protein is CASRSSGGLQYEQYF.

The rearrangement joins TRBV11-3 to TRBJ2-4; maybe TRBD1 (6 bases). V lost 5 bases, J lost 12 bases, and 14 bases lay in between. This CDR3 contains 12 residues. The germline CDR1 and CDR2 sequences are SGHNT and YENEEA. CDR3 sequence: CASSVGLTGQYF. CDR3 coding DNA: TGTGCCAGCAGCGTAGGTCTGACAGGTCAGTACTTC.

CDR3 amino acids: CASSPPAEVYGYTF. As DNA, the CDR3 is TGTGCCAGCAGCCCCCCCGCAGAAGTCTATGGCTACACCTTC. The V call is TRBV7-2, the J call TRBJ1-2; D remains unclear. This CDR3 is built from 14 residues. V was trimmed by 5 bases and J by 4 bases, leaving 14 bases between them. The germline CDR1 and CDR2 sequences are SGHTA and FQGNSA.

On this clonotype: The final CDR3 position lacks the conserved phenylalanine or tryptophan, pointing to a likely read error. The DNA is omitted, as the CDR3 cannot be located on it reliably, and the CDR3 follows TCRdb's listing. The chain joins TRBV7-3 to TRBJ2-3; the table's TRBD1 call for D was not verified on the DNA. The CDR3 is 13 amino acids in total, end residues counted. Germline loops: CDR1 SGHTA, CDR2 FQGTGA. This CDR3 reads CASSLQQGAYEQY.

This clonotype has only a few counts. The V call is TRBV5-8, the J call TRBJ1-5; D is undetermined. In germline, CDR1 is SGHTS, CDR2 YDEGEE. V shed 2 bases and J shed 9 bases, with 12 bases lying between them. CDR3 length: 13 amino acids. CDR3 amino acids: CASSLGRGRPQHF. The CDR3 DNA reads TGTGCCAGCAGCTTAGGGCGGGGTCGGCCCCAGCATTTT.

Note on this clonotype: Germline and junction disagree at one end, which may indicate a read error. The gene calls are TRBV9 and TRBJ1-2; no definite D call. Germline CDR1 SGDLS, CDR2 YYNGEE. This CDR3 region has 16 residues. CDR3 coding DNA: TGCGCCAGCAGCGAGGAGAGCATCAACACTGAATCTTGCTACACCTTC. Amino acid sequence: CASSEESINTESCYTF.